This T cell receptor beta chain was profiled in a study of blood T cell repertoires in COVID-19. Overall study context: The study drew acute and convalescent COVID-19 samples from the United States, Italy and Spain. Nucleic acid was either cDNA or gDNA, and it came from T cells, B-cell-depleted T cells, or PBMCs.

The Seattle patients, enrolled during active infection, were followed longitudinally. The CDR3 runs 15 residues. Germline-derived CDR1 and CDR2 are MNHEY and SMNVEV (reference sequence). V was trimmed by 6 bases and J by 2 bases, leaving 14 bases between them. Profiling relied on immunoSEQ multiplex PCR, and the TCRdb table lists in-frame clones only, not all of them. The sample carries about 480,000 clones, approximately 89% recorded once. The sample comprised peripheral blood. The receptor's source is a man aged 18 to 30 with COVID-19, enrolled during active disease. The chain carries TRBV27 and TRBJ2-1; D may be TRBD1 (6 bases). In DNA form, the CDR3 reads TGTGCCAGCAGCCGAACAGGGACAACCTACAATGAGCAGTTCTTC. Protein: CASSRTGTTYNEQFF.